Following are 7 T cell receptor beta chains from one sample sequenced in a study of blood T cell repertoires in COVID-19. Method: immunoSEQ multiplex PCR; TCRdb's copy keeps in-frame clones and lacks some. The table has approximately 250,000 clones, about nine tenths seen once; the top ten hold about 2.5%. The source material was PBMCs or T cells enriched from blood (not recorded which). The receptors originated from a woman aged 40 to 50 with acute COVID-19.

J is TRBJ1-1 and V is TRBV19; 11 positions match TRBD1. The CDR3 consists of 14 residues. The junction had 3 bases not matched to a gene; V was cut back by 3 bases and J by 6 bases. Germline-derived CDR1 and CDR2 are LNHDA and SQIVND (reference sequence). The DNA of the CDR3 is TGTGCCAGTAGTATTCGGACAGGGGGCCCTGAAGCTTTCTTT. It yields the protein CASSIRTGGPEAFF.

A note on this clone: The identical CDR3 is also encoded by other nucleotide sequences in the sample. This rearrangement joins TRBV19 to TRBJ1-2, with 8 bases matching TRBD1. This CDR3 spans 12 amino acids. V was clipped by 6 bases and J by 5 bases; unmatched bases: 2. CDR1 and CDR2 (germline): LNHDA, SQIVND (reference sequence). CDR3 region: CASSTGGYGYTF. The CDR3 coding sequence is TGTGCCAGTAGCACAGGGGGATATGGCTACACCTTC. The entire variable domain, with the rest obtained from reference TRBV19 and TRBJ1-2, is as follows: DGGITQSPKYLFRKEGQNVTLSCEQNLNHDAMYWYRQDPGQGLRLIYYSQIVNDFQKGDIAEGYSVSREKKESFPLTVTSAQKNPTAFYLCASSTGGYGYTFGSGTRLTVV.

The V gene is TRBV5-8, the J gene TRBJ2-1, with 12 bases that match TRBD2. CDR1 is SGHTS, CDR2 YDEGEE, per germline. This CDR3 comprises 16 residues. V was clipped by 5 bases and J by 10 bases; unmatched bases: 13. CDR3 protein: CASRRGLAGISGEQFF. CDR3 coding DNA: TGTGCCAGCAGGCGAGGACTAGCGGGGATCTCCGGGGAGCAGTTCTTC.

V gene TRBV5-1 combines with J gene TRBJ2-2; D is possibly TRBD1 (6 bases). Germline CDR1 and CDR2: SGHRS and YFSETQ. The CDR3 has 15 residues. The germline V and J ends were trimmed by 5 bases and 4 bases, with 15 bases remaining between them. CDR3 protein: CASRPDSTSTGELFF. The CDR3 bases are TGCGCCAGCAGACCGGACAGTACGTCCACCGGGGAGCTGTTTTTT.

The genes are TRBV19 and TRBJ2-7; tentative D call: TRBD2 (6 bases). Germline lookup yields CDR1 LNHDA and CDR2 SQIVND (reference sequence). This CDR3 contains 13 residues. Trimming pared 5 bases from V and 6 bases from J, leaving 14 bases between. CDR3 DNA: TGTGCCAGTAGTTGGACGGGAGCAAGCGAGCAGTACGTC. As protein: CASSWTGASEQYV.

This clone was counted only a few times. The sample has other DNA sequences that encode this CDR3 too. The chain couples TRBV10-3 to TRBJ1-1, with D unclear. Germline CDR1 and CDR2: ENHRY and SYGVKD. V lost 6 bases and J 1 base, leaving 6 bases between the germline ends. The CDR3 loop spans 12 amino acids. In DNA, the CDR3 is TGTGCCATCAGGAGAGGGAACACTGAAGCTTTCTTT. Translation: CAIRRGNTEAFF.

In nucleotides, the CDR3 is TGTGCCAGCAGCCAAAACCTGGGACAGGGGGTGGACACCGGGGAGCTGTTTTTT. This translates into CASSQNLGQGVDTGELFF. This chain joins TRBV3-1 (or the pseudogene TRBV3-2) and TRBJ2-2; 11 bases map to TRBD1. The CDR3 is made up of 18 amino acids. J lost 3 bases, V lost 2 bases, and 8 bases had no gene match. Germline V gene sequence: CDR1 LGHDT, CDR2 YNNKEL (reference sequence).